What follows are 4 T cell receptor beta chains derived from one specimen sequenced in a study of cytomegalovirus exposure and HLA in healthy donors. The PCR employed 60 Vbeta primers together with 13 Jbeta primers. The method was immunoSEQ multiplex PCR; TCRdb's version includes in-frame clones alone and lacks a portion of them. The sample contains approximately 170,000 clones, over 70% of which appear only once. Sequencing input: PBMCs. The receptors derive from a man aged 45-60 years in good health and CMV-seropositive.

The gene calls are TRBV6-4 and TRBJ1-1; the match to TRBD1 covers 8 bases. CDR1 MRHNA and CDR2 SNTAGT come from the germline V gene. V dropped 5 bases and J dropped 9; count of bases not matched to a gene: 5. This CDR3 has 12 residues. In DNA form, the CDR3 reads TGTGCCAGCAGTCCGGACAGGGTACAAGCTTTCTTT. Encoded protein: CASSPDRVQAFF.

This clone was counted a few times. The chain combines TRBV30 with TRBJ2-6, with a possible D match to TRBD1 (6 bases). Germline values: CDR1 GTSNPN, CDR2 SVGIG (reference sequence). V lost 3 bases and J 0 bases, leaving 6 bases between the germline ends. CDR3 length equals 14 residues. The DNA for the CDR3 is TGTGCCTGGAGGGACAGCTCTGGGGCCAACGTCCTGACTTTC. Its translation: CAWRDSSGANVLTF.

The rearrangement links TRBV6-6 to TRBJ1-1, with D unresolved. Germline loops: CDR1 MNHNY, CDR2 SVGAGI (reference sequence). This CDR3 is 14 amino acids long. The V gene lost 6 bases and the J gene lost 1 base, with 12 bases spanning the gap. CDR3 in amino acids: CASRLAGGNTEAFF. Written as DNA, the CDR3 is TGTGCCAGCAGACTTGCGGGAGGGAACACTGAAGCTTTCTTT.

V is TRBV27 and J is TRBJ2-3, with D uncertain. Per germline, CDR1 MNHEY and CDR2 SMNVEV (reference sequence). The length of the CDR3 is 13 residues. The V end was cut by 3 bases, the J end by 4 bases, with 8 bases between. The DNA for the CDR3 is TGTGCCAGCAGTTTTGCCCGGGCAGATACGCAGTATTTT. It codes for CASSFARADTQYF.